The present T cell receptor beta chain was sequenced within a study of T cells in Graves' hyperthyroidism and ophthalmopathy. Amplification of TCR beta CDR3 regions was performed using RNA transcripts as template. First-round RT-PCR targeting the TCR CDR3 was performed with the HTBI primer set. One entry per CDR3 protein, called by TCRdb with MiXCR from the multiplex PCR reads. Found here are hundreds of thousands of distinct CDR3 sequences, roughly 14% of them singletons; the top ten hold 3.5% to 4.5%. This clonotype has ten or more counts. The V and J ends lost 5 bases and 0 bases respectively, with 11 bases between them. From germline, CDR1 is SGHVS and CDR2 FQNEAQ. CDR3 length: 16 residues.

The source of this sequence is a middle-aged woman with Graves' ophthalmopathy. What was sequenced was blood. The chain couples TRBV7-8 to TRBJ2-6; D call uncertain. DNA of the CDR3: TGTGCCAGCAGCCGCAACACGCACTCTGGGGCCAACGTCCTGACTTTC. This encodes CASSRNTHSGANVLTF.